One and the same sample provided the 4 T cell receptor beta chains below, sequenced in a study of control samples from healthy donors and cancer patients (dated by TCRdb to 2018 to 2021). The library was prepared using the immunoSEQ multiplex PCR assay. TCRdb obtained this table from immuneACCESS and retained in-frame rearrangements with V and J assigned. These tables miss some clones; where compared with another copy, unresolved V genes account for less than half of the shortfall, and the remainder is unexplained. In this sample the table shows 100,000 to 150,000 clones, about 95% of which occur a single time. Less than 4.5% of the sample belongs to the ten largest clones. Source material: blood. These receptors came from a man aged 30 to 39 in good health.

This chain connects TRBV3-1 (or the pseudogene TRBV3-2) to TRBJ2-1; 8 bases line up with TRBD1. From germline, CDR1 is LGHDT and CDR2 YNNKEL (reference sequence). The CDR3 sequence is 16 residues long. With 4 bases clipped from V and 6 bases from J, the junction kept 11 bases outside the gene matches. Written as DNA, the CDR3 is TGTGCCAGCAGCCCCAGAATTGGACAGGGAGGCAATGAGCAGTTCTTC. Its translation: CASSPRIGQGGNEQFF.

This clone appeared a single time. The V and J genes are TRBV2 and TRBJ2-5, with 10 bases fitting TRBD2. This CDR3 comprises 13 residues. Germline CDR1 is SNHLY and CDR2 is FYNNEI. The V gene end was trimmed by 7 bases and the J gene end by 4 bases; junction bases not matched to a gene: 3. The CDR3 reads CASKGTSVETQYF. The CDR3 DNA is TGTGCCAGCAAGGGGACTAGCGTAGAGACCCAGTACTTC.

J is TRBJ2-7 and V is TRBV4-1; D is possibly TRBD1 or TRBD2 (5 bases each). V lost 1 base and J lost 4, with 8 bases in between. Germline V lookup: CDR1 MGHRA, CDR2 YSYEKL. This CDR3 is 13 amino acids long. This CDR3 is CASSQVGDYEQYF. The CDR3 DNA reads as TGCGCCAGCAGCCAAGTGGGGGATTACGAGCAGTACTTC.

The chain combines TRBV27 with TRBJ1-2; D is perhaps TRBD1 (5 bases). From germline, CDR1 is MNHEY and CDR2 SMNVEV (reference sequence). The CDR3 is 14 amino acids. V lost 0 bases to trimming and J lost 4 bases, with 9 bases between them. Written as DNA, the CDR3 is TGTGCCAGCAGTTTATCGCAGGGAAGCTATGGCTACACCTTC. Amino acid sequence: CASSLSQGSYGYTF.